These T cell receptor beta chains were read from a single sample in a study of T-cell memory formation after mild COVID-19. MiXCR, applied by TCRdb to the 5' RACE reads, yields one record per CDR3 protein. The repertoire holds about 390,000 distinct CDR3 sequences, around a sixth seen once, with around a fifth in the top ten. The sequenced sample was PBMCs or a T cell subset sorted from them (not recorded which). The receptors were gathered from a man younger than 35 who had mild COVID-19 (a few samples of this study predate the infection). Cell type and time point are not known. The CDR3 runs from the conserved cysteine through the conserved F or W. Fields, in order: clone size, CDR3 length, D gene, V gene, J gene, CDR3 DNA, CDR3 protein. D genes are given only for firm matches. For some rows the clone size is stated as once, few or many, or as a class when expanded; others skip it.

abundance: few; len: 16; d_gene: TRBD2; v_gene: TRBV4-1; j_gene: TRBJ2-3; CDR3nt: TGCGCCAGCAGCCATGGCGCCGGGACTAGCGGTTATACGCAGTATTTT; CDR3aa: CASSHGAGTSGYTQYF
abundance: few; len: 14; d_gene: NA; v_gene: TRBV7-2; j_gene: TRBJ2-3; CDR3nt: TGTGCCAGCAATCGGTACACTAGCACAGATACGCAGTATTTT; CDR3aa: CASNRYTSTDTQYF
abundance: many; len: 18; d_gene: TRBD2; v_gene: TRBV7-2; j_gene: TRBJ2-5; CDR3nt: TGTGCCAGCAGCCTAGGGCTTACTAGCGGGGGGGCTGGAGAGACCCAGTACTTC; CDR3aa: CASSLGLTSGGAGETQYF
abundance: NA; len: 14; d_gene: NA; v_gene: TRBV5-1; j_gene: TRBJ2-3; CDR3nt: TGCGCCAGCAGCTTGGGAGGGTTCGCCGATACGCAGTATTTT; CDR3aa: CASSLGGFADTQYF
abundance: NA; len: 12; d_gene: NA; v_gene: TRBV6-2/TRBV6-3; j_gene: TRBJ2-7; CDR3nt: TGTGCCAGCAGTGAACTAGCTTACGAGCAGTACTTC; CDR3aa: CASSELAYEQYF
abundance: few; len: 15; d_gene: NA; v_gene: TRBV4-3; j_gene: TRBJ1-1; CDR3nt: TGCGCCAGCAGCCAAGATGGGGCCAGGGGCACTGAAGCTTTCTTT; CDR3aa: CASSQDGARGTEAFF
abundance: few; len: 15; d_gene: TRBD2; v_gene: TRBV20-1; j_gene: TRBJ2-3; CDR3nt: TGCAGTGCCTCGGGACTAGCGGGGATCACAGATACGCAGTATTTT; CDR3aa: CSASGLAGITDTQYF
abundance: NA; len: 13; d_gene: NA; v_gene: TRBV7-2; j_gene: TRBJ2-5; CDR3nt: TGTGCCAGCAGCGCATCAACTTTCGAGACCCAGTACTTC; CDR3aa: CASSASTFETQYF
abundance: NA; len: 15; d_gene: NA; v_gene: TRBV6-2/TRBV6-3; j_gene: TRBJ1-4; CDR3nt: TGTGCCAGCAGACTCTCCGGGACGGATAATGAAAAACTGTTTTTT; CDR3aa: CASRLSGTDNEKLFF
abundance: NA; len: 16; d_gene: TRBD2; v_gene: TRBV5-4; j_gene: TRBJ2-3; CDR3nt: TGTGCCAGCAGCTTGGCGGTAGCGGGAGGCACAGATACGCAGTATTTT; CDR3aa: CASSLAVAGGTDTQYF
abundance: NA; len: 13; d_gene: NA; v_gene: TRBV6-2/TRBV6-3; j_gene: TRBJ2-5; CDR3nt: TGTGCCAGCAGACACCGGGACTCGAAGACCCATTACTTC; CDR3aa: CASRHRDSKTHYF
abundance: few; len: 13; d_gene: NA; v_gene: TRBV6-2/TRBV6-3; j_gene: TRBJ1-1; CDR3nt: TGTGCCACCTCCAGGGCTCTCTACACTGAAGCTTTCTTT; CDR3aa: CATSRALYTEAFF
abundance: many; len: 15; d_gene: NA; v_gene: TRBV5-1; j_gene: TRBJ1-4; CDR3nt: TGCGCCAGCAGCTTGGGACTAGGAGAGGGAGAAAAACTGTTTTTT; CDR3aa: CASSLGLGEGEKLFF
abundance: NA; len: 12; d_gene: NA; v_gene: TRBV3-1; j_gene: TRBJ1-6; CDR3nt: TGTGCCAGCAGCAGCGGGGCTTCACCCCTCCACTTT; CDR3aa: CASSSGASPLHF
abundance: few; len: 18; d_gene: TRBD2; v_gene: TRBV7-6; j_gene: TRBJ2-2; CDR3nt: TGTGCCAGCAGCCGGGCGGGAGGGACGGCGCCCTACACCGGGGAGCTGTTTTTT; CDR3aa: CASSRAGGTAPYTGELFF
abundance: NA; len: 17; d_gene: NA; v_gene: TRBV9; j_gene: TRBJ2-3; CDR3nt: TGTGCCAGCAGCGTAGGTGTTGGGGGGGCCGGCACAGATACGCAGTATTTT; CDR3aa: CASSVGVGGAGTDTQYF